The 11 T cell receptor beta chains given below trace back to one sample, sequenced in a study of spatial heterogeneity in lung cancer. Time point indicated: blood at routine non-recurrence follow-up after resection. MiXCR, run by TCRdb on the 5' RACE reads, gives a single entry per CDR3 protein. The repertoire includes fewer than 100,000 distinct CDR3 sequences, less than 20% of them detected once, and roughly a fifth sits in the top ten. The sample consisted of PBMCs, taken at follow-up. All receptors come from a male donor with early-stage non-small cell lung cancer.

In its sample, this clonotype was seen a few times. V and J are TRBV30 and TRBJ1-2, with unresolved D. Germline CDR1 GTSNPN, CDR2 SVGIG (reference sequence). The CDR3 runs 14 residues. V dropped 3 bases and J dropped 4 bases, with 15 bases sitting between them. CDR3 in DNA: TGTGCCTGGAGGAGATTCGAGGGAAGCTATGGCTACACCTTC. Encoded protein: CAWRRFEGSYGYTF.

The chain has TRBV6-9 and TRBJ2-5; 11 bases match TRBD2. This CDR3 region has 19 residues. V was pared by 2 bases and J by 0 bases, with 11 bases of the junction left unmatched. Germline CDR1 reads MNHGY; CDR2 reads SVAAGI. For the CDR3, the DNA is TGTGCCAGCAGTTATGGTAGCGGGAGGGCCGTTAGAAACCAAGAGACCCAGTACTTC. It specifies CASSYGSGRAVRNQETQYF.

This clonotype has more than one count but fewer than ten. The chain combines TRBV18 with TRBJ2-1; D call uncertain. The CDR3 sequence is 13 residues long. The germline V gene has CDR1 KGHSH and CDR2 LQKENI. Trimming took 2 bases from V and 5 from J, leaving 7 bases between them. This CDR3 is CASSPASDNEQFF. CDR3 nucleotide sequence: TGTGCCAGCTCACCAGCCAGCGACAATGAGCAGTTCTTC.

This clonotype has more than one count but fewer than ten. This chain connects TRBV12-3 or TRBV12-4 to TRBJ2-7; 10 bases agree with TRBD1. CDR3 length: 15 residues. The V gene end was trimmed by 5 bases and the J gene end by 7 bases; junction bases not matched to a gene: 11. The DNA for the CDR3 is TGTGCCAGCAGTACCTCCGGGACAGGGGCGGGAGAGCAGTACTTC. As protein: CASSTSGTGAGEQYF.

The table lists this clonotype with a few counts. The V and J genes are TRBV7-7 and TRBJ1-3, with D tentatively TRBD1 (5 bases). Germline lookup yields CDR1 SSHAT and CDR2 FNYEAQ (reference sequence). V lost 5 bases, J lost 0 bases, and 5 bases lay in between. The CDR3 sequence is 13 residues long. This chain's CDR3 is CASSQGSGNTIYF. The CDR3 bases are TGTGCCAGCAGCCAGGGCTCTGGAAACACCATATATTTT.

This clonotype was detected many times. The gene calls are TRBV19 and TRBJ1-2; perhaps TRBD1 as D (5 bases). Germline assignment: CDR1 LNHDA and CDR2 SQIVND (reference sequence). Trimming stripped 3 bases from V and 6 bases from J, with 17 bases between. This CDR3 contains 15 residues. In DNA, the CDR3 is TGTGCCAGTAGTATTCTCCCAGGGATGGAACATGGCTACACCTTC. Translated: CASSILPGMEHGYTF.

J is TRBJ2-1 and V is TRBV7-2; tentative D call: TRBD2 (5 bases). CDR3 size: 15 residues. V dropped 5 bases and J dropped 3 bases, with 14 bases sitting between them. Per germline, CDR1 SGHTA and CDR2 FQGNSA. Written as DNA, the CDR3 is TGTGCCAGCAGCGGAGGACCGGCCCTCTACAATGAGCAGTTCTTC. It yields the protein CASSGGPALYNEQFF.

Concerning this clonotype: A much larger clonotype is one base distant, so this may be a read error. V gene TRBV11-3 combines with J gene TRBJ1-1; D ambiguous. Germline CDR1 and CDR2: SGHNT and YENEEA. There are 13 residues in the CDR3. V lost 0 bases and J lost 1, with 3 bases in between. The CDR3 bases are TGTGCCAGCAGCTTAGAGGAGAACACTGAAGCTTTCTTT. Translated: CASSLEENTEAFF.

This chain links TRBV7-3 with TRBJ2-5, with no clear D. V lost 1 base to trimming and J lost 2 bases, with 5 bases between them. This CDR3 has 13 amino acids. In germline, CDR1 is SGHTA, CDR2 FQGTGA. CDR3 coding DNA: TGTGCCAGCAGCTTAAGTCATCAAGAGACCCAGTACTTC. Protein product: CASSLSHQETQYF.

The V gene is TRBV6-5, the J gene TRBJ2-7; D may be TRBD1 or TRBD2 (6 bases each). The CDR3 spans 14 residues. Between the trimmed V and J ends, which lost 2 bases and 0 bases, there was a span of 8 bases. The germline V gene encodes CDR1 MNHEY and CDR2 SVGAGI. In DNA, the CDR3 is TGTGCCAGCAGTTACCGGGGGCCCTCCTACGAGCAGTACTTC. Residues: CASSYRGPSYEQYF.

This clonotype was recorded many times. The chain employs TRBV7-3 and TRBJ2-1, with 14 bases matching TRBD2. V gave up 6 bases and J gave up 9 bases; unmatched junction bases: 10. Germline V gene lookup returns CDR1 SGHTA and CDR2 FQGTGA. CDR3 length: 16 amino acids. The CDR3 is CASSRGLAGELSEQFF. CDR3 nucleotide sequence: TGTGCCAGCAGTCGGGGACTAGCGGGAGAGTTAAGTGAGCAGTTCTTC. The whole variable domain, filled in from reference TRBV7-3 and TRBJ2-1, reads GAGVSQTPSNKVTEKGKYVELRCDPISGHTALYWYRQSLGQGPEFLIYFQGTGAADDSGLPNDRFFAVRPEGSVSTLKIQRTERGDSAVYLCASSRGLAGELSEQFFGPGTRLTVL.